Shown below are 27 T cell receptor beta chains from a single sample sequenced in a study of beta chain features in type 1 diabetes. Their antigens are not known. Study observations and caveats: Moderate but significant shortening of TCRB CDR3s was recorded in all four CD4+ subsets from Type 1 diabetes patients.

TCRB transcripts that were expressed got sequenced, as all of the isolated RNA had been reverse transcribed. Sequenced by immunoSEQ multiplex PCR; TCRdb stores in-frame clones only, minus some. The repertoire holds roughly 180,000 clones, with 6.5% to 8.5% as singletons. Sequenced input: central memory CD4+ T cells from blood. Receptors were obtained from a man between 18 and 35 years old with type 1 diabetes.

The V gene is TRBV25-1, the J gene TRBJ2-1; tentative D call: TRBD1 (6 bases). Trimming removed 8 bases from V and 11 bases from J, with 22 bases in between. Germline assignment: CDR1 MGHDK and CDR2 SYGVNS. The CDR3 runs 14 residues. The CDR3 coding sequence is TGTGCCAGCGCCCGCCCCTCTGCCAGGGGCCAGCAGTTCTTC. It translates to CASARPSARGQQFF.

The sample holds a few counts of this clone. This chain connects TRBV21-1 to TRBJ2-7; TRBD2 is taken as the D call from the table, unchecked against the DNA. TRBV21-1 is reported as a pseudogene. CDR3 size: 14 residues. In nucleotides, the CDR3 is TGTGCCAGCAGCATAGGGCGGGGAGTCTACGAGCAGTACTTC. Encoded protein: CASSIGRGVYEQYF.

The rearrangement joins TRBV5-4 to TRBJ2-6, with a possible D match to TRBD2 (6 bases). Trimming cost V 0 bases and J 2 bases, with 6 bases left between them. Germline values: CDR1 SGHNT, CDR2 YYREEE (reference sequence). The CDR3 is made up of 15 amino acids. Here the CDR3 DNA reads TGTGCCAGCAGCTTGGCGGGGGCTGGGGCCAACGTCCTGACTTTC. Amino acid sequence: CASSLAGAGANVLTF.

The genes are TRBV6-6 and TRBJ1-6; D gene uncertain. Trimming left V 5 bases short and J 10 bases short, with 15 bases between. The CDR3 is 14 amino acids. From germline, CDR1 is MNHNY and CDR2 SVGAGI (reference sequence). CDR3 protein: CASSAGLGGSPLHF. In DNA, the CDR3 is TGTGCCAGCAGTGCCGGACTGGGAGGATCACCCCTCCACTTT.

V is TRBV7-8 and J is TRBJ2-7; TRBD2 aligns across 11 bases. CDR1 is SGHVS, CDR2 FQNEAQ, per germline. This CDR3 is 15 amino acids long. After removal of 5 bases from V and 3 bases from J, the junction contained 6 bases not matched to a gene. CDR3 protein: CASSLSGTSGYEQYF. CDR3 in DNA: TGTGCCAGCAGCCTATCCGGGACTAGCGGCTACGAGCAGTACTTC.

DNA of the CDR3: TGCAGCGTGGGGACAGGGGGCGGGAACACTGAAGCTTTCTTT. This sequence encodes CSVGTGGGNTEAFF. This sequence joins TRBV29-1 and TRBJ1-1; 12 bases fit TRBD1. Germline V gives CDR1 SQVTM, CDR2 ANQGSEA. CDR3 size: 14 residues. After removal of 6 bases from V and 1 base from J, the junction contained 3 bases not matched to a gene.

This clone was counted only a few times. This rearrangement joins TRBV19 to TRBJ2-7; 10 bases line up with TRBD1. Germline V gene data show CDR1 as LNHDA and CDR2 as SQIVND (reference sequence). V was pared by 5 bases and J by 0 bases, with 10 bases of the junction left unmatched. The CDR3 loop spans 17 amino acids. This CDR3 is CASSSPGQGPLSYEQYF. The CDR3 nucleotides are TGTGCCAGTAGTTCACCGGGACAGGGGCCCCTCTCCTACGAGCAGTACTTC.

This clone has a handful of counts. The rearrangement links TRBV11-2 to TRBJ1-1; D is ambiguous. V shed 3 bases and J shed 5 bases, with 7 bases lying between them. In germline, CDR1 is SGHAT, CDR2 FQNNGV. This CDR3 contains 12 residues. The CDR3 sequence: CASSFGRTEAFF. The CDR3 DNA follows: TGTGCCAGCAGCTTTGGGAGGACTGAAGCTTTCTTT.

On this clone itself: This specimen includes other DNA sequences encoding the same CDR3. The CDR3 loop is CASRRENEKLFF. The CDR3 DNA reads as TGTGCCAGCAGGCGGGAAAATGAAAAACTGTTTTTT. The V gene is TRBV7-9, the J gene TRBJ1-4; no clear D. Per the germline V gene, CDR1 is SEHNR and CDR2 is FQNEAQ (reference sequence). Deletions cut 6 bases from V and 5 bases from J, with 7 bases between. The CDR3 extends over 12 amino acids. The variable domain in full, with the rest retrieved from reference TRBV7-9 and TRBJ1-4, is DTGVSQNPRHKITKRGQNVTFRCDPISEHNRLYWYRQTLGQGPEFLTYFQNEAQLEKSRLLSDRFSAERPKGSFSTLEIQRTEQGDSAMYLCASRRENEKLFFGSGTQLSVL.

This clone was observed a few times. V and J are TRBV19 and TRBJ2-1; the match to TRBD2 covers 8 bases. The V segment lost 3 bases and the J segment 9 bases; nucleotides outside the gene matches: 10. The CDR3 contains 15 residues. Germline loops: CDR1 LNHDA, CDR2 SQIVND (reference sequence). DNA of the CDR3: TGTGCCAGTAGTATCCGTGGCGGGAGGTCCGGTGAGCAGTTCTTC. Its protein product is CASSIRGGRSGEQFF.

This clone was recorded only once. V gene TRBV6-6 combines with J gene TRBJ1-6; TRBD1 is a possible D gene (6 bases). The CDR3 has 14 amino acids. V was shortened by 4 bases and J by 8 bases, with 12 bases between the two germline ends. CDR1 MNHNY and CDR2 SVGAGI come from the germline V gene (reference sequence). The CDR3 loop is CASSLQGLYSPLHF. DNA of the CDR3: TGTGCCAGCAGTTTACAGGGCTTGTATTCACCCCTCCACTTT.

This sequence joins TRBV6-6 and TRBJ2-3; possible D gene TRBD1, 7 bases. The CDR3 contains 14 residues. Germline CDR1 reads MNHNY; CDR2 reads SVGAGI (reference sequence). V lost 7 bases, J lost 5 bases, and 16 bases lay in between. CDR3 bases: TGTGCCAGCACCCCAGGGGGGAAGGGAGATACGCAGTATTTT. Translation: CASTPGGKGDTQYF.

The chain recombines TRBV7-2 with TRBJ1-1, with 9 bases fitting TRBD1. The V gene's germline CDR1 is SGHTA and CDR2 FQGNSA. V lost 2 bases, J lost 0 bases, and 10 bases stayed unmatched. CDR3 length: 18 amino acids. The CDR3 region is CASSLSRDRVLMNTEAFF. CDR3 bases: TGTGCCAGCAGCTTATCCCGGGACAGGGTTCTCATGAACACTGAAGCTTTCTTT.

This clone has just a few counts. The V and J genes are TRBV20-1 and TRBJ2-5, with no clear D. Germline V gene data show CDR1 as DFQATT and CDR2 as SNEGSKA (reference sequence). This CDR3 has 11 amino acids. V was clipped by 5 bases and J by 5 bases, with 9 bases between them. CDR3 coding DNA: TGCAGTGCTTTAGATTCCGAGACCCAGTACTTC. Its protein is CSALDSETQYF.

This clone was counted between two and nine times. The chain links TRBV10-3 to TRBJ1-1; no clear D. The CDR3 sequence is 14 residues long. The germline CDR1 and CDR2 sequences are ENHRY and SYGVKD. V lost 4 bases to trimming and J lost 4 bases, with 13 bases between them. The CDR3 nucleotides are TGTGCCATCAGTGGTAACCGGCGGGGCACTGAAGCTTTCTTT. Amino acids: CAISGNRRGTEAFF.

This clone was seen a few times. This chain uses TRBV27 with TRBJ1-1; D might be TRBD1 (5 bases). Trimming took 4 bases from V and 5 from J, leaving 11 bases between them. There are 13 residues in the CDR3. CDR1 and CDR2 (germline): MNHEY, SMNVEV (reference sequence). The CDR3 nucleotides are TGTGCCAGCAGTTCCAGGGTGGTTACTGAAGCTTTCTTT. As protein: CASSSRVVTEAFF.

This clone was detected a few times. J is TRBJ2-5 and V is TRBV11-2; 13 bases agree with TRBD2. The CDR3 is made up of 17 amino acids. Per germline, CDR1 SGHAT and CDR2 FQNNGV. J was trimmed by 0 bases and V by 5 bases; bases with no gene match: 6. CDR3 protein: CASSPGLAGMYQETQYF. CDR3 coding DNA: TGTGCCAGCAGCCCGGGACTAGCGGGGATGTACCAAGAGACCCAGTACTTC.

This clone was detected only a few times. In DNA, the CDR3 is TGTGCCAGCAGCTTACTGCCGAGGGCTTCCTACGAGCAGTACTTC. Encoded protein: CASSLLPRASYEQYF. The chain joins TRBV7-2 to TRBJ2-7; D is perhaps TRBD2 (5 bases). This CDR3 has 15 residues. Germline V gene data show CDR1 as SGHTA and CDR2 as FQGNSA. V was clipped by 2 bases and J by 1 base, with 12 bases between them.

V gene TRBV11-2 combines with J gene TRBJ1-5; 8 bases line up with TRBD1. The CDR3 totals 14 residues. V gave up 5 bases and J gave up 6 bases; unmatched junction bases: 6. CDR1 is SGHAT and CDR2 is FQNNGV in the germline V gene. The CDR3 region is CASSIDRGSQPQHF. The CDR3 DNA sequence: TGTGCCAGCAGCATTGACAGGGGAAGTCAGCCCCAGCATTTT. Drawing the rest from reference TRBV11-2 and TRBJ1-5, the complete variable domain is EAGVAQSPRYKIIEKRQSVAFWCNPISGHATLYWYQQILGQGPKLLIQFQNNGVVDDSQLPKDRFSAERLKGVDSTLKIQPAKLEDSAVYLCASSIDRGSQPQHFGDGTRLSIL.

This rearrangement joins TRBV9 to TRBJ1-6; 12 nucleotides match TRBD1. The CDR3 has 13 amino acids. The germline V gene encodes CDR1 SGDLS and CDR2 YYNGEE. V shed 4 bases and J 14 bases; nucleotides not matched to a gene: 4. CDR3 in amino acids: CASSTGQGATLHF. CDR3 nucleotides: TGTGCCAGCAGCACGGGACAGGGGGCAACCCTCCACTTT.

This chain joins TRBV7-9 and TRBJ2-3, with 7 nucleotides matching TRBD1. From germline, CDR1 is SEHNR and CDR2 FQNEAQ (reference sequence). CDR3 size: 15 residues. Trimming cost V 3 bases and J 1 base; bases outside gene matches: 4. The CDR3 region has the DNA TGTGCCAGCAGCTTGTTTAGGGGGCGCACAGATACGCAGTATTTT. This encodes CASSLFRGRTDTQYF.

There are a few counts of this clone. The chain employs TRBV5-4 and TRBJ2-7; 8 bases fit TRBD1. V lost 5 bases and J lost 2; bases outside the gene matches: 6. Germline V gene lookup returns CDR1 SGHNT and CDR2 YYREEE (reference sequence). CDR3 length: 14 amino acids. CDR3 DNA sequence: TGTGCCAGCAGAGCGACAGGGGCTACCTACGAGCAGTACTTC. Translation gives CASRATGATYEQYF.

In its sample, this clone was seen a few times. The rearrangement joins TRBV27 to TRBJ1-2, with 9 bases matching TRBD1. CDR3 length equals 13 residues. Germline CDR1 and CDR2: MNHEY and SMNVEV (reference sequence). Losses at the gene ends were 5 bases for V and 8 bases for J; bases not matched to a gene: 6. CDR3 nucleotides: TGTGCCAGCAGTCAAAACAGGGGGCGAGGCTACACCTTC. Translating it yields CASSQNRGRGYTF.

The rearrangement uses TRBV9 and TRBJ2-3; possible D gene TRBD2, 7 bases. Trimming shortened V by 7 bases and J by 5 bases, and 11 bases separated the two germline ends. The CDR3 totals 12 residues. CDR1 is SGDLS, CDR2 YYNGEE, per germline. Written as DNA, the CDR3 is TGTGCCAGCGGGGGGGCGGGAGATACGCAGTATTTT. Translated: CASGGAGDTQYF. Full variable domain (outside the CDR3, taken from reference TRBV9 and TRBJ2-3): DSGVTQTPKHLITATGQRVTLRCSPRSGDLSVYWYQQSLDQGLQFLIQYYNGEERAKGNILERFSAQQFPDLHSELNLSSLELGDSALYFCASGGAGDTQYFGPGTRLTVL.

This clone was counted only a few times. The CDR3 region has the DNA TGTGCCAGCAGCCCGTCGGGGTATCCTAACTATGGCTACACCTTC. Protein product: CASSPSGYPNYGYTF. This chain connects TRBV2 to TRBJ1-2; D is unclear. Per the germline V gene, CDR1 is SNHLY and CDR2 is FYNNEI. CDR3 size: 15 residues. V was cut by 6 bases and J by 0 bases, with 14 bases left in between.

This chain joins TRBV7-6 and TRBJ1-4; 9 bases agree with TRBD1. J gave up 5 bases and V 5 bases, and 6 bases lay outside the gene matches. CDR3 length: 15 residues. CDR1 and CDR2 from the germline V gene are SGHVS and FNYEAQ. The CDR3 DNA reads TGTGCCAGCAGCGTGGGACAGGGTCAAAATGAAAAACTGTTTTTT. Its translation is CASSVGQGQNEKLFF.

Ten or more counts support this clone. The rearrangement joins TRBV7-9 to TRBJ1-2, with 7 bases fitting TRBD1. This CDR3 region has 14 residues. Germline CDR1 is SEHNR and CDR2 is FQNEAQ (reference sequence). V was pared by 5 bases and J by 4 bases, with 7 bases of the junction left unmatched. The CDR3 nucleotides are TGTGCCAGCAGCCCAACACAGGGGATCTATGGCTACACCTTC. It is translated as CASSPTQGIYGYTF.